The clone carrying this T cell receptor beta chain was detected many times. Its antigen is not known. This entry belongs to a study of neurological immune-mediated disorders. Study results and limitations: Patients with HTLV-1-associated myelopathy had the highest level of TCR clonal expansion, whereas patients with multiple sclerosis had the lowest level, falling beneath the level found in healthy controls. None of the CDR3 amino acid sequences of expanded clones recurred across subjects, suggesting private repertoires in all groups.

This CDR3 is 17 amino acids long. From germline, CDR1 is SGHRS and CDR2 YFSETQ. The junction had 7 bases not matched to a gene; V was cut back by 0 bases and J by 5 bases. Each TCR transcript was tagged with a 10-nucleotide random UMI during 5'RACE. From the 5' RACE reads, TCRdb called clonotypes with MiXCR, one entry per CDR3 protein. This table holds 55,000 to 75,000 distinct CDR3 sequences, around 5.2% found once. The TCR originated in a woman aged 25 to 39 with multiple sclerosis. This chain joins TRBV5-1 and TRBJ2-3, with 12 positions matching TRBD2. What was sequenced was PBMCs. For the CDR3, the DNA is TGCGCCAGCAGCTTGGCGAGTACGACTAGCGGGGGAGATACGCAGTATTTT. Protein sequence: CASSLASTTSGGDTQYF.